This entry lists 13 T cell receptor beta chains sequenced from one sample in a study of T cells in localized non-small cell lung cancer. TCRdb's copy holds only in-frame clones and misses some; the assay was immunoSEQ multiplex PCR. The table includes tens of thousands of clones, around three quarters detected once. The material was PBMCs, obtained before any cancer treatment. These receptors came from a man aged 40 to 69 with stage II squamous cell lung carcinoma.

The chain joins TRBV28 to TRBJ1-5; 7 bases fit TRBD1. Germline CDR1 and CDR2: MDHEN and SYDVKM. The CDR3 has 15 residues. The trim removed 5 bases at V and 3 bases at J, leaving 7 bases unmatched. CDR3 residues: CASSRTGSYNQPQHF. Here the CDR3 DNA reads TGTGCCAGCAGTAGGACAGGTTCCTACAATCAGCCCCAGCATTTT.

The chain couples TRBV2 to TRBJ2-2; no firm D call. V was cut by 7 bases and J by 1 base, with 7 bases left in between. CDR1 is SNHLY, CDR2 FYNNEI, per germline. The CDR3 runs to 13 residues. CDR3 nucleotide sequence: TGTGCCAGCACCCTGCTGAACACCGGGGAGCTGTTTTTT. Encoded protein: CASTLLNTGELFF.

The chain couples TRBV30 to TRBJ1-1, with 7 bases that match TRBD1. V was pared by 7 bases and J by 0 bases, with 5 bases of the junction left unmatched. Germline assignment: CDR1 GTSNPN and CDR2 SVGIG (reference sequence). This CDR3 comprises 13 residues. CDR3 bases: TGTGCCTTGGAGGGACAGATGAACACTGAAGCTTTCTTT. It yields the protein CALEGQMNTEAFF.

The V call is TRBV4-2, the J call TRBJ2-2, with D hard to call. Germline V gene data show CDR1 as LGHNA and CDR2 as YNFKEQ. Trimming cost V 0 bases and J 1 base, with 3 bases left between them. This CDR3 has 14 amino acids. CDR3 amino acids: CASSQERNTGELFF. The DNA of the CDR3 is TGTGCCAGCAGCCAAGAGAGGAACACCGGGGAGCTGTTTTTT.

V usage is TRBV30 and J usage is TRBJ2-2; D call uncertain. Germline V lookup: CDR1 GTSNPN, CDR2 SVGIG (reference sequence). This CDR3 comprises 12 residues. V gave up 3 bases and J gave up 2 bases, with 4 bases separating them. The CDR3 nucleotides read TGTGCCTGGAGGGGTAACACCGGGGAGCTGTTTTTT. It translates to CAWRGNTGELFF.

This chain uses TRBV19 with TRBJ2-2, with D perhaps matching TRBD2 (6 bases). The V end lost 6 bases, the J end lost 5 bases, and 19 bases lay between the germline ends. Germline assignment: CDR1 LNHDA and CDR2 SQIVND (reference sequence). The CDR3 extends over 16 amino acids. The CDR3 spells CASSKYAGTGTGELFF. The CDR3 region has the DNA TGTGCCAGTAGCAAATACGCCGGGACTGGAACCGGGGAGCTGTTTTTT.

The chain combines TRBV5-4 with TRBJ2-5, with 7 bases fitting TRBD1. CDR3 length: 13 amino acids. Trimming at V came to 3 bases and at J to 5 bases, leaving 4 bases not matched to a gene. Germline loops: CDR1 SGHNT, CDR2 YYREEE (reference sequence). The CDR3 loop is CASSWDSMETQYF. The CDR3 DNA sequence: TGTGCCAGCAGCTGGGACAGTATGGAGACCCAGTACTTC.

The chain carries TRBV7-9 and TRBJ2-3; D might be TRBD1 or TRBD2, each matching 6 bases. V lost 2 bases and J lost 2, with 14 bases in between. CDR1 is SEHNR and CDR2 is FQNEAQ in the germline V gene (reference sequence). The length of the CDR3 is 16 residues. CDR3 in DNA: TGTGCCAGCAGCTTAACGGGGGCTACGACCACAGATACGCAGTATTTT. Translation: CASSLTGATTTDTQYF. Looking up the rest from reference TRBV7-9 and TRBJ2-3 gives the full variable domain: DTGVSQNPRHKITKRGQNVTFRCDPISEHNRLYWYRQTLGQGPEFLTYFQNEAQLEKSRLLSDRFSAERPKGSFSTLEIQRTEQGDSAMYLCASSLTGATTTDTQYFGPGTRLTVL.

The V and J genes are TRBV15 and TRBJ2-1, with D uncertain. CDR3 size: 18 residues. Germline V CDR1 and CDR2: LNHNV, YYDKDF (reference sequence). The ends were cut back, 1 base at V and 0 bases at J, with 16 bases in the middle. CDR3 sequence: CATSRGGISESSYNEQFF. For the CDR3, the DNA is TGTGCCACCAGCAGAGGGGGAATCAGCGAGAGCTCCTACAATGAGCAGTTCTTC.

A single count supports this clone. Other DNA sequences from this sample encode an identical CDR3 as well. The chain has TRBV5-1 and TRBJ2-1; no reliable D call. Germline V lookup: CDR1 SGHRS, CDR2 YFSETQ. The CDR3 runs to 15 residues. The V end lost 4 bases, the J end lost 1 base, and 12 bases lay between the germline ends. The CDR3 protein is CASSPDLSSYNEQFF. The CDR3 bases are TGCGCCAGCAGCCCCGACCTGAGTTCCTACAATGAGCAGTTCTTC.

A single count supports this clone. The V and J genes are TRBV5-4 and TRBJ2-1; D uncertain. Trimming removed 0 bases from V and 5 bases from J, with 3 bases in between. CDR3 length: 12 amino acids. Germline assignment: CDR1 SGHNT and CDR2 YYREEE (reference sequence). The CDR3 region has the DNA TGTGCCAGCAGCTTGGGCCACAATGAGCAGTTCTTC. This encodes CASSLGHNEQFF.

This clone was counted between two and nine times. The CDR3: CASSLPGSNQPQHF. The CDR3 region has the DNA TGTGCCAGCAGCTTACCGGGTAGCAATCAGCCCCAGCATTTT. V and J are TRBV11-2 and TRBJ1-5; D unresolved. The CDR3 sequence is 14 residues long. Trimming cost V 2 bases and J 0 bases, with 5 bases left between them. Germline-derived CDR1 and CDR2 are SGHAT and FQNNGV.

The chain uses TRBV5-8 and TRBJ1-5; D perhaps matches TRBD1 (5 bases). This CDR3 has 15 residues. Trimming removed 3 bases at V and 4 bases at J, with 14 bases between. Per germline, CDR1 SGHTS and CDR2 YDEGEE. The CDR3: CASSSYGASNQPQHF. For the CDR3, the DNA is TGTGCCAGCAGCTCCTACGGGGCATCAAATCAGCCCCAGCATTTT. Combining the CDR3 with reference TRBV5-8 and TRBJ1-5 gives the whole variable domain EAGVTQSPTHLIKTRGQQATLRCSPISGHTSVYWYQQALGLGLQFLLWYDEGEERNRGNFPPRFSGRQFPNYSSELNVNALELEDSALYLCASSSYGASNQPQHFGDGTRLSIL.